The rows below give T cell receptor beta chains drawn from one sample of a study of monozygotic twins with cystic fibrosis. Profiling relied on immunoSEQ multiplex PCR, and the TCRdb table lists in-frame clones only, not all of them. Seen here are 30,000 to 35,000 clones, roughly 66% observed once, and the top ten hold approximately 0.81%. Sequenced material: blood. All receptors derive from a girl aged 10-17 years with cystic fibrosis. CDR3s include the opening cysteine and the closing phenylalanine or tryptophan. A D gene is named only where the DNA matches it firmly. A clone size is listed for some rows: how often the clone was seen (once, few, many), or a class if it is expanded.

d_gene: .; j_gene: TRBJ2-7; v_gene: TRBV27; abundance: .; CDR3nt: TGTGCCAGCAGTTTAGCCGGACAGAAAAGCTACGAGCAGTACTTC; CDR3aa: CASSLAGQKSYEQYF
d_gene: TRBD2; j_gene: TRBJ2-3; v_gene: TRBV4-3; abundance: .; CDR3nt: TGCGCCAGCAGCCAAGTATCCAGCGGGAGCCCAGATACGCAGTATTTT; CDR3aa: CASSQVSSGSPDTQYF
d_gene: TRBD1; j_gene: TRBJ2-2; v_gene: TRBV7-9; abundance: .; CDR3nt: TGTGCCAGCAGCTCGTCCCGGGACAGGGTCGGGGAGCTGTTTTTT; CDR3aa: CASSSSRDRVGELFF
d_gene: .; j_gene: TRBJ2-4; v_gene: TRBV7-2; abundance: .; CDR3nt: TGTGCCAGCAGCTCAGGGGTAGGGGAAAACATTCAGTACTTC; CDR3aa: CASSSGVGENIQYF
d_gene: TRBD1; j_gene: TRBJ2-7; v_gene: TRBV28; abundance: few; CDR3nt: TGTGCCAGCAGATCCTTGTCGACAGGGGCCTACGAGCAGTACTTC; CDR3aa: CASRSLSTGAYEQYF
d_gene: TRBD2; j_gene: TRBJ2-5; v_gene: TRBV7-2; abundance: once; CDR3nt: TGTGCCAGCAGCTTCCTAGCGGGAGGAGGAGAGACCCAGTACTTC; CDR3aa: CASSFLAGGGETQYF
d_gene: .; j_gene: TRBJ1-2; v_gene: TRBV2; abundance: .; CDR3nt: TGTGCCAGCAGCGAGGGGCGGCGGGATGGCTACACCTTC; CDR3aa: CASSEGRRDGYTF
d_gene: .; j_gene: TRBJ2-7; v_gene: TRBV27; abundance: .; CDR3nt: TGTGCCAGCAGCGCACGGAGGACAGGTCAAATCGGGGGTTGGGAGCAGTACTTC; CDR3aa: CASSARRTGQIGGWEQYF
d_gene: TRBD2; j_gene: TRBJ2-5; v_gene: TRBV30; abundance: .; CDR3nt: TGTGCCTGGAGAACGACTAGCGGATCTGGGACCCAGTACTTC; CDR3aa: CAWRTTSGSGTQYF
d_gene: .; j_gene: TRBJ2-7; v_gene: TRBV6-1; abundance: .; CDR3nt: TGTGCCAGCAGTGAGGCCCAGGGATCTAAGCAGTACTTC; CDR3aa: CASSEAQGSKQYF
d_gene: TRBD1; j_gene: TRBJ2-7; v_gene: TRBV2; abundance: once; CDR3nt: TGTGCCAGCAGATACGGGACAGGGTCCTACGAGCAGTACTTC; CDR3aa: CASRYGTGSYEQYF
d_gene: .; j_gene: TRBJ2-2; v_gene: TRBV29-1; abundance: .; CDR3nt: TGCAGCTTTCGTTCCACCGGGGAGCTGTTTTTT; CDR3aa: CSFRSTGELFF
d_gene: TRBD2; j_gene: TRBJ2-3; v_gene: TRBV27; abundance: .; CDR3nt: TGTGCCAGCAGTTTGGGAGGGTACGCAGATACGCAGTATTTT; CDR3aa: CASSLGGYADTQYF
d_gene: TRBD2; j_gene: TRBJ2-7; v_gene: TRBV4-1; abundance: .; CDR3nt: TGCGCCAGCAGCCAAGATCTCGGGACTAACACCTACGAGCAGTACTTC; CDR3aa: CASSQDLGTNTYEQYF
d_gene: TRBD2; j_gene: TRBJ2-1; v_gene: TRBV7-2; abundance: .; CDR3nt: TGTGCCAGCAGCTTCCTCGGGACTAGCGGGAGCACCTACAATGAGCAGTTCTTC; CDR3aa: CASSFLGTSGSTYNEQFF
d_gene: .; j_gene: TRBJ1-2; v_gene: TRBV25-1; abundance: few; CDR3nt: TGTGCCAGCAGCCGGAAGGGCTATGGCTACACCTTC; CDR3aa: CASSRKGYGYTF
d_gene: TRBD2; j_gene: TRBJ2-3; v_gene: TRBV7-2; abundance: .; CDR3nt: TGTGCCAGCAGCTTCGTTGCGGGAGGGAACACAGATACGCAGTATTTT; CDR3aa: CASSFVAGGNTDTQYF
d_gene: TRBD1; j_gene: TRBJ1-4; v_gene: TRBV11-2; abundance: .; CDR3nt: TGTGCCAGCAGGGGGACAGGGGATGAACTGTTTTTT; CDR3aa: CASRGTGDELFF
d_gene: .; j_gene: TRBJ1-1; v_gene: TRBV7-9; abundance: .; CDR3nt: TGTGCCAGCAGACCGGGACAGAACACTGAAGCTTTCTTT; CDR3aa: CASRPGQNTEAFF
d_gene: .; j_gene: TRBJ1-2; v_gene: TRBV4-3; abundance: .; CDR3nt: TGCGCCAGCAGCCAAGATCTTGGAGGGGCTAATAACTATGGCTACACCTTC; CDR3aa: CASSQDLGGANNYGYTF
d_gene: TRBD1; j_gene: TRBJ2-6; v_gene: TRBV4-3; abundance: few; CDR3nt: TGCGCCAGCAGCCAAGAAGGACAGGGGGCGGCTGGGGCCAACGTCCTGACTTTC; CDR3aa: CASSQEGQGAAGANVLTF
d_gene: .; j_gene: TRBJ1-1; v_gene: TRBV29-1; abundance: few; CDR3nt: TGCAGCGTTCTTCGGAAGTTGGACACTGAAGCTTTCTTT; CDR3aa: CSVLRKLDTEAFF
d_gene: TRBD2; j_gene: TRBJ2-5; v_gene: TRBV19; abundance: .; CDR3nt: TGTGCCAGTAGTCCAGGGTGGACTAGCGCCCCTCAAGAGACCCAGTACTTC; CDR3aa: CASSPGWTSAPQETQYF
d_gene: .; j_gene: TRBJ1-4; v_gene: TRBV18; abundance: .; CDR3nt: TGTGCCAGCTCACCACCACCACGGGACTTGGGACCTAATGAAAAACTGTTTTTT; CDR3aa: CASSPPPRDLGPNEKLFF
d_gene: .; j_gene: TRBJ2-1; v_gene: TRBV11-1; abundance: few; CDR3nt: TGTGCCAGCAGCCTGGTGCAGGGAAATGAGCAGTTCTTC; CDR3aa: CASSLVQGNEQFF
d_gene: .; j_gene: TRBJ1-5; v_gene: TRBV4-2; abundance: .; CDR3nt: TGTGCCAGCAGCCAAGATAAGTCTAGGGGCTCGGATCAGCCCCAGCATTTT; CDR3aa: CASSQDKSRGSDQPQHF
d_gene: TRBD2; j_gene: TRBJ2-5; v_gene: TRBV5-3; abundance: .; CDR3nt: TGTGCCAGAAGCTTGGTTGTGCGGGAGGGCCAAGAGACCCAGTACTTC; CDR3aa: CARSLVVREGQETQYF